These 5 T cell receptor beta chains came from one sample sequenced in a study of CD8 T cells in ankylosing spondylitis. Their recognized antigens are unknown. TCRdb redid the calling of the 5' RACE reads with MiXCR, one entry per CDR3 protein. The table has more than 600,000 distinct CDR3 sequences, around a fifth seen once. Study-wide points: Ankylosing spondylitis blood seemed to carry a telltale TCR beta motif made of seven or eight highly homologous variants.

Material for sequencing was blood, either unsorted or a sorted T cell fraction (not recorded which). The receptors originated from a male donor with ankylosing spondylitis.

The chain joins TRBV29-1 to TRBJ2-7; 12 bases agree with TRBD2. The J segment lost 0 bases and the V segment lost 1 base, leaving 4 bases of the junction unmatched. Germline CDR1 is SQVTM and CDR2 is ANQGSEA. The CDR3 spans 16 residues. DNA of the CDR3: TGCAGCGTTGAAGGACTAGCGGGGGCTAACTCCTACGAGCAGTACTTC. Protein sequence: CSVEGLAGANSYEQYF.

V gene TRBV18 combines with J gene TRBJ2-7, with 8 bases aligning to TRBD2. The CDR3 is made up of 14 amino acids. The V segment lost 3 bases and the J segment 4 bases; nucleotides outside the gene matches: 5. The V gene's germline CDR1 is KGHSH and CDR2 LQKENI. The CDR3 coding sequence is TGTGCCAGCTCACCCGCGAGCGGGGGATACGAGCAGTACTTC. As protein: CASSPASGGYEQYF.

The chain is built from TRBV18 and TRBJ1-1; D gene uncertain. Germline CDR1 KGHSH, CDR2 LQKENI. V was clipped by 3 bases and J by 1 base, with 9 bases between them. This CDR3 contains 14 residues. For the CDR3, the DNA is TGTGCCAGCTCACCTCTAGACACGAACACTGAAGCTTTCTTT. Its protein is CASSPLDTNTEAFF.

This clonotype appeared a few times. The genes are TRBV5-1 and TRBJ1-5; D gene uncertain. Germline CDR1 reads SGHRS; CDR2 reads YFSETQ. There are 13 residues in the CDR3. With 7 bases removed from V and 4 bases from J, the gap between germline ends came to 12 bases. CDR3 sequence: CASVGVFNQPQHF. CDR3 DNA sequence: TGCGCCAGCGTTGGTGTGTTTAATCAGCCCCAGCATTTT. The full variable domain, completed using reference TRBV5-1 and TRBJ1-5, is KAGVTQTPRYLIKTRGQQVTLSCSPISGHRSVSWYQQTPGQGLQFLFEYFSETQRNKGNFPGRFSGRQFSNSRSEMNVSTLELGDSALYLCASVGVFNQPQHFGDGTRLSIL.

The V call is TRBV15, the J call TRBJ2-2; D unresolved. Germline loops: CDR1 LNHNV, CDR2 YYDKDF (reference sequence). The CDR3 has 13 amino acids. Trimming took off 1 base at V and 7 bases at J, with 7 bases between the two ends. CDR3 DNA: TGTGCCACCAGCAGAGTTGGTAACGGGGAGCTGTTTTTT. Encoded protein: CATSRVGNGELFF.